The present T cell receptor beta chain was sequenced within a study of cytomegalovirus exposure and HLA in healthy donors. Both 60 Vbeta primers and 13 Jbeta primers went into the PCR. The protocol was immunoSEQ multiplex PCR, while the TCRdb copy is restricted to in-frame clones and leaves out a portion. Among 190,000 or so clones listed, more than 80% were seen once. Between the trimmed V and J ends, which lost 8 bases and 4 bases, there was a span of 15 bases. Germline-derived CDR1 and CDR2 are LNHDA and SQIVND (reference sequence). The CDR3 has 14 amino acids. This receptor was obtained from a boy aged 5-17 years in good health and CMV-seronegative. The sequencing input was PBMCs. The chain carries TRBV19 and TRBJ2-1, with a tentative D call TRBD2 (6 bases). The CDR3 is CASGTGTLYNEQFF. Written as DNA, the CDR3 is TGTGCCAGTGGGACCGGGACTCTATACAATGAGCAGTTCTTC.